These 8 T cell receptor beta chains originate from one sample sequenced in a study of T cells in Graves' hyperthyroidism and ophthalmopathy. It was RNA transcripts that yielded the amplified TCR beta CDR3 regions. HTBI primers were employed in a first-round RT-PCR of the TCR CDR3. TCRdb independently ran MiXCR on the multiplex PCR reads; one entry per CDR3 protein. The sample carries fewer than 800,000 distinct CDR3 sequences, less than 20% recorded once. Sequencing was carried out using blood. The receptor set was obtained from a man between 18 and 35 years old with Graves' hyperthyroidism.

A few counts support this clonotype. This chain uses TRBV19 with TRBJ2-4, with TRBD2 matching 7 bases. In germline, CDR1 is LNHDA, CDR2 SQIVND (reference sequence). The CDR3 runs 18 residues. The V segment lost 5 bases and the J segment 1 base; nucleotides outside the gene matches: 14. The CDR3 sequence is CASSVSPRTRGAKNIQYF. As DNA, the CDR3 is TGTGCCAGTAGTGTGTCCCCACGGACTAGAGGGGCCAAAAACATTCAGTACTTC.

This clonotype was picked up many times. The V and J genes are TRBV7-9 and TRBJ2-7; TRBD1 might be the D (5 bases). The CDR3 totals 12 residues. The ends were cut back, 5 bases at V and 7 bases at J, with 12 bases in the middle. From germline, CDR1 is SEHNR and CDR2 FQNEAQ (reference sequence). CDR3 DNA: TGTGCCAGCAGCCCAGGGTTTACAGAGCAGTACTTC. Translation gives CASSPGFTEQYF.

This clonotype showed up just a few times. V gene TRBV14 combines with J gene TRBJ2-1; perhaps D is TRBD1 or TRBD2 (5 bases each). Germline V gives CDR1 SGHDN, CDR2 FVKESK. V was trimmed by 4 bases and J by 2 bases, leaving 15 bases between them. This CDR3 spans 16 amino acids. Here the CDR3 DNA reads TGTGCCAGCAGCCCCCGGGACGGCGGACCCTACAATGAGCAGTTCTTC. This encodes CASSPRDGGPYNEQFF.

The chain couples TRBV5-1 to TRBJ2-1; 15 nucleotides agree with TRBD2. V shed 4 bases and J 0 bases; nucleotides not matched to a gene: 8. This CDR3 has 19 amino acids. Germline V gene lookup returns CDR1 SGHRS and CDR2 YFSETQ. For the CDR3, the DNA is TGCGCCAGCAGCATGGGACTAGCGGGAGGACTCAGCTCCTACAATGAGCAGTTCTTC. Its translation: CASSMGLAGGLSSYNEQFF. Filled out from reference TRBV5-1 and TRBJ2-1, the complete variable domain reads KAGVTQTPRYLIKTRGQQVTLSCSPISGHRSVSWYQQTPGQGLQFLFEYFSETQRNKGNFPGRFSGRQFSNSRSEMNVSTLELGDSALYLCASSMGLAGGLSSYNEQFFGPGTRLTVL.

This clonotype was seen many times. The chain links TRBV5-1 to TRBJ2-3; tentatively, D is TRBD2 (5 bases). CDR1 and CDR2 (germline): SGHRS, YFSETQ. The V end was cut by 0 bases, the J end by 6 bases, with 11 bases between. This CDR3 region has 14 residues. The CDR3 DNA sequence: TGCGCCAGCAGCTTGGCCGCGGGCGGTGATACGCAGTATTTT. It translates to CASSLAAGGDTQYF.

On this clonotype itself: This may arise from a read error, as a much more abundant clone is one base away. The CDR3 region has the DNA TGTGCCAGCAGTTACGACCCTAGCGGGGGCTCCTACAATGAGCAGTTCTTC. Translating it yields CASSYDPSGGSYNEQFF. The chain has TRBV6-5 and TRBJ2-1; 10 nucleotides line up with TRBD2. This CDR3 is built from 17 residues. J gave up 0 bases and V 2 bases, and 4 bases lay outside the gene matches. The germline gives CDR1 MNHEY, CDR2 SVGAGI.

Only a few counts were recorded for this clonotype. The chain links TRBV30 to TRBJ2-2; weak D call: TRBD2 (5 bases). Germline values: CDR1 GTSNPN, CDR2 SVGIG (reference sequence). This CDR3 region has 14 residues. The ends were cut back, 0 bases at V and 1 base at J, with 6 bases in the middle. The CDR3, as DNA: TGTGCCTGGAGTGTAGGAGGGAACACCGGGGAGCTGTTTTTT. It specifies CAWSVGGNTGELFF.

The V and J genes are TRBV4-3 and TRBJ2-7; D is unclear. The V gene's germline CDR1 is LGHNA and CDR2 YSLEER. The CDR3 totals 17 residues. V lost 3 bases, J lost 0 bases, and 18 bases lay in between. The CDR3 nucleotides read TGCGCCAGCAGCCATACCCCTCGGACGGCCTCCTCCTACGAGCAGTACTTC. This codes for CASSHTPRTASSYEQYF.